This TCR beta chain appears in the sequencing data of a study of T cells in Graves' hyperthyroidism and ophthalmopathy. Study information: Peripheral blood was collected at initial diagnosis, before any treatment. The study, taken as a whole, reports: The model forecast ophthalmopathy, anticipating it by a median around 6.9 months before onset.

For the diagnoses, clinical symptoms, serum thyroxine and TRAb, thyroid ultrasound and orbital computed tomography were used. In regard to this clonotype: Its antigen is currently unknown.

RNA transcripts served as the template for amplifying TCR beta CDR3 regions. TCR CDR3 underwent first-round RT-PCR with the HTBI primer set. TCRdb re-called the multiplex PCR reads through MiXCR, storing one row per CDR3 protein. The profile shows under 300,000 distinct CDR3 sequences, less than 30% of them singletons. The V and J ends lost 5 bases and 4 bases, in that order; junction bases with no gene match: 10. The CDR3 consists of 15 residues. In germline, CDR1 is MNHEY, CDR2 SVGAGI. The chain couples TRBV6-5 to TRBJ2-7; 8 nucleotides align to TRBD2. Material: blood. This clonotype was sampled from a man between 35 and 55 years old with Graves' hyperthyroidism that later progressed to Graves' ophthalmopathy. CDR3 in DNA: TGTGCCAGCAGTCACCGGGGGGTAGCGGGGTACGAGCAGTACTTC. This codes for CASSHRGVAGYEQYF.